This TCR beta chain comes out of a study of long-term antiretroviral therapy in people with HIV. At survey level, the immunoSEQ assay was run in its v3.0 version. Sequenced by immunoSEQ multiplex PCR; TCRdb stores in-frame clones only, minus some. In the table there are tens of thousands of clones, nearly 90% of which are singletons. This CDR3 comprises 14 residues. Germline V gene lookup returns CDR1 SGHTA and CDR2 FQGNSA. Trimming took 4 bases from V and 0 from J, leaving 9 bases between them. This clone was found once. The V and J genes are TRBV7-2 and TRBJ1-1; possibly TRBD1 for D (6 bases). The origin of this receptor is a man aged 18 to 29 with HIV. The sample in question was unsorted PBMCs, obtained 1.1 years after starting antiretroviral therapy. DNA for the CDR3: TGTGCCAGCAGCTCAAACAGGGTGAACACTGAAGCTTTCTTT. This codes for CASSSNRVNTEAFF.